The entry that follows covers one TCR beta chain sequence. Its antigen is currently unknown. The sample holds other DNA sequences that translate to the same CDR3. Positive CCR7 selection of CD45RO-negative cells yielded the naive CD8 cells, and terminally differentiated effector memory CD45RA+ cells were excluded. The CDR3 contains 16 residues. The V end lost 0 bases, the J end lost 0 bases, and 9 bases lay between the germline ends. CDR1 and CDR2 from the germline V gene are KGHSH and LQKENI. The sample belongs to a study of shared clonotypes between healthy human individuals. Overall study findings and caveats: In a few donors, about 5% of naive CD4 clonotypes appeared in common.

Clones were sequenced by immunoSEQ multiplex PCR, and TCRdb holds only the in-frame ones, with some missing. Seen here are 1.5 million to 2.5 million clones, about 95% observed once, and the top ten hold 0.9% to 1.5%. The chain combines TRBV18 with TRBJ2-4; D not resolved. This clonotype was sampled from a young man in good health. Material: naive CD8+ T cells sorted from blood. CDR3 sequence: CASSPPGPLAKNIQYF. For the CDR3, the DNA is TGTGCCAGCTCACCACCCGGACCCCTAGCCAAAAACATTCAGTACTTC.